A single sample is the source of the 26 T cell receptor beta chains below, sequenced in a study of blood T cell repertoires in COVID-19. The method was immunoSEQ multiplex PCR; TCRdb's version includes in-frame clones alone and lacks a portion of them. The table has 250,000 to 300,000 clones, around nine tenths seen once. The sequencing sample was made of peripheral blood. The receptor set was obtained from a woman between 35 and 50 years old who had recovered from COVID-19.

There are a few counts of this clone. The genes are TRBV29-1 and TRBJ2-3; 8 bases line up with TRBD2. Germline CDR1 reads SQVTM; CDR2 reads ANQGSEA. Unmatched junction bases numbered 8, after V lost 0 bases and J lost 3 bases. The CDR3 has 16 amino acids. CDR3 region: CSVEDVISGGTDTQYF. In nucleotides, the CDR3 is TGCAGCGTTGAAGATGTTATTTCGGGAGGGACAGATACGCAGTATTTT.

The gene calls are TRBV2 and TRBJ2-3; a weak D match, TRBD2 (5 bases). There are 14 residues in the CDR3. CDR1 is SNHLY and CDR2 is FYNNEI in the germline V gene. V gave up 6 bases and J gave up 2 bases, with 12 bases separating them. The CDR3 loop reads CASRRAGNTDTQYF. The CDR3 DNA follows: TGTGCCAGCAGGCGGGCAGGCAACACAGATACGCAGTATTTT. Full variable domain (outside the CDR3, taken from reference TRBV2 and TRBJ2-3): EPEVTQTPSHQVTQMGQEVILRCVPISNHLYFYWYRQILGQKVEFLVSFYNNEISEKSEIFDDQFSVERPDGSNFTLKIRSTKLEDSAMYFCASRRAGNTDTQYFGPGTRLTVL.

The J gene is TRBJ2-3, the V gene TRBV10-3, with D unresolved. This CDR3 has 14 amino acids. Germline lookup yields CDR1 ENHRY and CDR2 SYGVKD. Trimming removed 7 bases from V and 0 bases from J, with 11 bases in between. The CDR3 sequence: CAITWATSTDTQYF. The CDR3 nucleotides read TGTGCCATCACGTGGGCTACTAGCACAGATACGCAGTATTTT.

This clone appeared a single time. The V and J genes are TRBV5-1 and TRBJ1-2; 7 bases align to TRBD1. The CDR3 has 14 amino acids. CDR1 and CDR2 from the germline V gene are SGHRS and YFSETQ. The junction had 7 bases not matched to a gene; V was cut back by 4 bases and J by 4 bases. This CDR3 reads CASSPTGFGYGYTF. In nucleotides, the CDR3 is TGCGCCAGCAGCCCGACAGGGTTTGGCTATGGCTACACCTTC.

This chain joins TRBV3-1 (or the pseudogene TRBV3-2) and TRBJ2-1, with TRBD2 identical over 8 bases. Germline V gene lookup returns CDR1 LGHDT and CDR2 YNNKEL (reference sequence). V shed 4 bases, J shed 0 bases, and the junction held 5 bases outside the gene matches. CDR3 length: 16 residues. CDR3 in amino acids: CASSPVAGSSYNEQFF. The DNA for the CDR3 is TGTGCCAGCAGCCCTGTAGCGGGAAGCTCCTACAATGAGCAGTTCTTC.

The rearrangement links TRBV7-2 to TRBJ2-3; D is unresolved. The V and J ends lost 3 bases and 1 base respectively, with 11 bases between them. The CDR3 spans 15 residues. Germline assignment: CDR1 SGHTA and CDR2 FQGNSA. This CDR3 reads CASSFTAAGTDTQYF. CDR3 nucleotides: TGTGCCAGCAGCTTCACGGCGGCGGGCACAGATACGCAGTATTTT.

The DNA of the CDR3 is TGTGCCAGCAGCCCGGGGACTAGCGGGGGCACAGATACGCAGTATTTT. As protein: CASSPGTSGGTDTQYF. The chain has TRBV7-3 and TRBJ2-3, with TRBD2 matching over 13 bases. Germline-derived CDR1 and CDR2 are SGHTA and FQGTGA. V trimming: 5 bases; J trimming: 1 base; junction bases outside the gene matches: 3. There are 16 residues in the CDR3.

The chain recombines TRBV9 with TRBJ1-3; D unclear. Germline CDR1 reads SGDLS; CDR2 reads YYNGEE. V lost 1 base and J 0 bases, leaving 14 bases between the germline ends. There are 17 residues in the CDR3. CDR3 nucleotides: TGTGCCAGCAGCGTATTCCACGCGGCGAGCTCTGGAAACACCATATATTTT. Amino acid sequence: CASSVFHAASSGNTIYF.

The genes are TRBV10-3 and TRBJ2-1, with 12 bases matching TRBD1. The CDR3 has 15 residues. Unmatched junction bases numbered 5, after V lost 4 bases and J lost 7 bases. Germline V gene lookup returns CDR1 ENHRY and CDR2 SYGVKD. CDR3 DNA sequence: TGTGCCATCAGTGGGGGACAGGGGGCGATTAATGAGCAGTTCTTC. It encodes CAISGGQGAINEQFF.

In this sample, this clone turned up once. This rearrangement joins TRBV6-5 to TRBJ2-2; TRBD1 matches at 7 bases. Germline V gives CDR1 MNHEY, CDR2 SVGAGI. There are 13 residues in the CDR3. Trimming removed 7 bases from V and 3 bases from J; junction bases left unmatched: 2. Here the CDR3 reads CASTGGDTGELFF. CDR3 nucleotide sequence: TGTGCCAGCACAGGGGGAGACACCGGGGAGCTGTTTTTT.

The chain carries TRBV19 and TRBJ1-5; D remains ambiguous. The CDR3 runs to 14 residues. CDR1 and CDR2 (germline): LNHDA, SQIVND (reference sequence). V shed 0 bases and J shed 4 bases, with 7 bases lying between them. The CDR3 bases are TGTGCCAGTAGTATAGAACATCAGAATCAGCCCCAGCATTTT. Residues: CASSIEHQNQPQHF.

V gene TRBV21-1 combines with J gene TRBJ2-1; TRBD1 was called by the table and not checked on the DNA. TRBV21-1 is annotated as a pseudogene. This CDR3 has 20 residues. Here the CDR3 DNA reads TGTGCCAGCAGCAAATTATACAGGGAACCCCATTTTCCAATTTACAATGAGCAGTTCTTC. Encoded protein: CASSKLYREPHFPIYNEQFF.

The rearrangement joins TRBV7-9 to TRBJ2-5, with D maybe TRBD2 (5 bases). The CDR3 is made up of 13 amino acids. Trimming removed 3 bases at V and 5 bases at J, with 10 bases between. Germline CDR1 reads SEHNR; CDR2 reads FQNEAQ (reference sequence). CDR3 nucleotide sequence: TGTGCCAGCAGCTTCAGCGGACCTGAGACCCAGTACTTC. It encodes CASSFSGPETQYF.

Turning to this clone: Other DNA sequences from this sample encode an identical CDR3 as well. This chain links TRBV5-6 with TRBJ2-7; D is unresolved. The CDR3 has 13 residues. The V gene lost 1 base and the J gene lost 4 bases, with 9 bases spanning the gap. Per germline, CDR1 SGHDT and CDR2 YYEEEE. CDR3 DNA sequence: TGTGCCAGCAGCTTGTCATCGCGATACGAGCAGTACTTC. Translating gives CASSLSSRYEQYF.

V and J are TRBV28 and TRBJ1-1; perhaps TRBD1 as D (6 bases). The germline V gene has CDR1 MDHEN and CDR2 SYDVKM. This CDR3 contains 15 residues. V gave up 5 bases and J gave up 0 bases, with 13 bases separating them. CDR3 DNA sequence: TGTGCCAGCAGTCTACAACAGGGAATGAACACTGAAGCTTTCTTT. The encoded protein is CASSLQQGMNTEAFF.

V usage is TRBV19 and J usage is TRBJ2-1; 9 bases agree with TRBD2. This CDR3 has 15 residues. With 4 bases clipped from V and 5 bases from J, the junction kept 6 bases outside the gene matches. CDR1 is LNHDA, CDR2 SQIVND, per germline (reference sequence). The CDR3 DNA sequence: TGTGCCAGTAGTAGACTAGCGGCAACAAACAATGAGCAGTTCTTC. It specifies CASSRLAATNNEQFF.

This chain joins TRBV4-1 and TRBJ2-1, with 8 bases fitting TRBD1. Trimming at V came to 4 bases and at J to 5 bases, leaving 10 bases not matched to a gene. CDR3 size: 16 residues. Germline V lookup: CDR1 MGHRA, CDR2 YSYEKL. CDR3: CASSPEVGQENNEQFF. CDR3 bases: TGCGCCAGCAGCCCCGAGGTGGGACAGGAGAACAATGAGCAGTTCTTC.

The chain employs TRBV5-1 and TRBJ1-3; 8 positions agree with TRBD1. The germline V gene has CDR1 SGHRS and CDR2 YFSETQ. This CDR3 contains 15 residues. With 0 bases clipped from V and 3 bases from J, the junction kept 2 bases outside the gene matches. The DNA of the CDR3 is TGCGCCAGCAGCTTGGTGGGACAGGATGGAAACACCATATATTTT. This gives the protein CASSLVGQDGNTIYF.

The genes are TRBV5-5 and TRBJ2-1; weak D call: TRBD1 (5 bases). Germline assignment: CDR1 SGHKS and CDR2 YYEKEE (reference sequence). V was trimmed by 5 bases and J by 10 bases, leaving 10 bases between them. The CDR3 consists of 11 residues. The CDR3 is CASSPGPEQFF. The CDR3 nucleotides are TGTGCCAGCAGTCCAGGGCCCGAGCAGTTCTTC. The entire variable domain, with the rest obtained from reference TRBV5-5 and TRBJ2-1, is as follows: DAGVTQSPTHLIKTRGQQVTLRCSPISGHKSVSWYQQVLGQGPQFIFQYYEKEERGRGNFPDRFSARQFPNYSSELNVNALLLGDSALYLCASSPGPEQFFGPGTRLTVL.

The rearrangement links TRBV10-3 to TRBJ2-7; 8 nucleotides agree with TRBD1. V was clipped by 4 bases and J by 3 bases; unmatched bases: 8. Germline assignment: CDR1 ENHRY and CDR2 SYGVKD. The length of the CDR3 is 15 residues. CDR3: CAISGLGTGRYEQYF. In nucleotides, the CDR3 is TGTGCCATCAGTGGGCTTGGGACAGGTCGCTACGAGCAGTACTTC.

This chain links TRBV29-1 with TRBJ2-7, with TRBD2 matching over 13 bases. Germline assignment: CDR1 SQVTM and CDR2 ANQGSEA. The J segment lost 6 bases and the V segment lost 7 bases, leaving 6 bases of the junction unmatched. The CDR3 has 13 amino acids. CDR3 nucleotides: TGCAGCGCTGGGACTAGCGGGGAAGGCGAGCAGTACTTC. This encodes CSAGTSGEGEQYF.

V is TRBV6-2 or TRBV6-3 and J is TRBJ1-5, with a possible D match to TRBD1 (6 bases). The CDR3 runs to 13 residues. The germline gives CDR1 MNHEY, CDR2 SVGEGT. V was shortened by 6 bases and J by 6 bases, with 12 bases between the two germline ends. As DNA, the CDR3 is TGTGCCAGCAGCTCTACAGGGAGTCAGCCCCAGCATTTT. It yields the protein CASSSTGSQPQHF.

This clone was seen once. V gene TRBV9 combines with J gene TRBJ2-1, with D maybe TRBD2 (6 bases). The CDR3 spans 14 residues. Germline values: CDR1 SGDLS, CDR2 YYNGEE. V lost 7 bases to trimming and J lost 5 bases, with 16 bases between them. CDR3 in amino acids: CASARGSGNNEQFF. The DNA for the CDR3 is TGTGCCAGCGCACGTGGTAGCGGAAACAATGAGCAGTTCTTC.

This chain joins TRBV19 and TRBJ1-4; possible D gene TRBD1, 5 bases. The CDR3 consists of 15 residues. V was pared by 6 bases and J by 8 bases, with 19 bases between. The germline V gene has CDR1 LNHDA and CDR2 SQIVND (reference sequence). CDR3 sequence (DNA): TGTGCCAGTAGGGGATCGGGGGGGGTAGGCGAAAAACTGTTTTTT. This gives the protein CASRGSGGVGEKLFF. Using reference TRBV19 and TRBJ1-4 for the parts outside the CDR3, the full variable domain is DGGITQSPKYLFRKEGQNVTLSCEQNLNHDAMYWYRQDPGQGLRLIYYSQIVNDFQKGDIAEGYSVSREKKESFPLTVTSAQKNPTAFYLCASRGSGGVGEKLFFGSGTQLSVL.

The chain employs TRBV7-3 and TRBJ2-1; no clear D. Deletions cut 5 bases from V and 3 bases from J, with 8 bases between. The CDR3 sequence is 13 residues long. Germline-derived CDR1 and CDR2 are SGHTA and FQGTGA. As DNA, the CDR3 is TGTGCCAGCAGCCTTACCTACTACAATGAGCAGTTCTTC. Translated: CASSLTYYNEQFF.

The chain has TRBV5-1 and TRBJ1-2; D gene uncertain. The CDR3 runs to 15 residues. The germline V gene has CDR1 SGHRS and CDR2 YFSETQ. V was pared by 0 bases and J by 8 bases, with 17 bases between. The CDR3 region is CASSLVVGSEGGYTF. The CDR3 DNA reads as TGCGCCAGCAGCTTGGTGGTAGGGAGCGAAGGGGGCTACACCTTC.